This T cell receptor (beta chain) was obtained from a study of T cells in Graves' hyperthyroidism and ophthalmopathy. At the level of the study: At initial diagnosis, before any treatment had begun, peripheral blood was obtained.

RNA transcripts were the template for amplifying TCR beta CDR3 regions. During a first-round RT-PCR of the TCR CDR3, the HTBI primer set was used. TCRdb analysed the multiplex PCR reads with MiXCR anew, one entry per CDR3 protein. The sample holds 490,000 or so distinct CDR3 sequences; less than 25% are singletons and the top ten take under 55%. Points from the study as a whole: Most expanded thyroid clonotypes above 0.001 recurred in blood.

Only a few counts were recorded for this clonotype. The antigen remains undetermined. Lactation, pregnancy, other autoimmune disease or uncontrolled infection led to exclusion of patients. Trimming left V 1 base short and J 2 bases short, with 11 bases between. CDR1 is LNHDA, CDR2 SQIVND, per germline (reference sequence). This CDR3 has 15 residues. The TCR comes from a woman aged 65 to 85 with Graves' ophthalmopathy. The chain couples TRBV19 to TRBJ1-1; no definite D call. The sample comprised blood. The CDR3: CASSIAGIINTEAFF. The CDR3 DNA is TGTGCCAGTAGTATAGCGGGAATCATAAACACTGAAGCTTTCTTT.